These 4 T cell receptor beta chains came from one sample sequenced in a study of blood T cell repertoires in COVID-19. TCRdb's table, derived via immunoSEQ multiplex PCR, lists solely in-frame clones and lacks some. The sample contains 70,000 to 80,000 clones, about 91% of which appear only once. Sequenced input: peripheral blood. All receptors come from a woman between 50 and 59 years old with acute or convalescent COVID-19.

The V gene is TRBV28, the J gene TRBJ2-1; 7 bases match TRBD1. Trimming cost V 2 bases and J 5 bases; bases outside gene matches: 6. This CDR3 spans 15 amino acids. Germline-derived CDR1 and CDR2 are MDHEN and SYDVKM. The CDR3 sequence: CASSLRRGLHNEQFF. Here the CDR3 DNA reads TGTGCCAGCAGTTTACGCAGGGGGTTGCACAATGAGCAGTTCTTC.

This chain connects TRBV9 to TRBJ2-7; 7 bases are shared with TRBD1. V gave up 3 bases and J gave up 5 bases; unmatched junction bases: 2. Germline-derived CDR1 and CDR2 are SGDLS and YYNGEE. The CDR3 covers 12 residues. The DNA of the CDR3 is TGTGCCAGCAGCGCCGGGACAGACGAGCAGTACTTC. Translated: CASSAGTDEQYF.

The chain carries TRBV30 and TRBJ2-1; TRBD1 agrees at 9 bases. This CDR3 region has 14 residues. CDR1 and CDR2 (germline): GTSNPN, SVGIG (reference sequence). V gave up 1 base and J gave up 2 bases; unmatched junction bases: 0. The DNA for the CDR3 is TGTGCCTGGAGTGGGACAGGGGCCTACAATGAGCAGTTCTTC. Its protein product is CAWSGTGAYNEQFF.

The chain employs TRBV5-1 and TRBJ2-7; TRBD2 might be the D (6 bases). The germline CDR1 and CDR2 sequences are SGHRS and YFSETQ. This CDR3 region has 14 residues. With 6 bases removed from V and 3 bases from J, the gap between germline ends came to 16 bases. The CDR3 protein is CASTPVGGLYEQYF. The CDR3 nucleotides read TGCGCCAGCACCCCCGTCGGGGGACTCTACGAGCAGTACTTC.